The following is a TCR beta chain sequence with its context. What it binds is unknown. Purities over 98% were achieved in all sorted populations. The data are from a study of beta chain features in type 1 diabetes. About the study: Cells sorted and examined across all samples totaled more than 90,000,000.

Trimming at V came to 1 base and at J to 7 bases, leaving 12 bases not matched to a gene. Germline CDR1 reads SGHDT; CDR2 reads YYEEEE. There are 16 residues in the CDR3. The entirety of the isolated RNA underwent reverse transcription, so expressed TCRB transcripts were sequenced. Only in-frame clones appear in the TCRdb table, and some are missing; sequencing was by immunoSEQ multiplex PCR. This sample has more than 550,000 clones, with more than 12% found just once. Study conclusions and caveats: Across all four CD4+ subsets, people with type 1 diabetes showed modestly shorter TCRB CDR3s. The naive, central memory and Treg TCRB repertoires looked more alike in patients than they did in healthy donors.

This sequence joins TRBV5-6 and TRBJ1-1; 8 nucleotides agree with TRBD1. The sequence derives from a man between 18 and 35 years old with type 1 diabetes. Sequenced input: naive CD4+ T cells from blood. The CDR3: CASSLLPLGTGGEAFF. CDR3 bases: TGTGCCAGCAGCTTGTTACCCCTCGGCACAGGGGGTGAAGCTTTCTTT.